This TCR beta chain was observed in a study of blood T cell repertoires in COVID-19. In the study overall: Samples taken during acute and convalescent COVID-19 were collected in the United States, Italy and Spain. In each case, the material was cDNA or gDNA derived from T cells, B-cell-depleted T cells, or PBMCs.

Under the authors' procedure: From reference gene primer amplification, estimates of nucleated cell counts were derived. Data came from immunoSEQ multiplex PCR; TCRdb stores just in-frame clones and leaves some out. That table is the source of V, J and clone size, and D and trimming were worked out from the DNA. The table includes some 190,000 clones, 75% to 90% detected once. The specimen sequenced was peripheral blood. The receptor was derived from a human donor with active or convalescent COVID-19. The donor label of this sample is uncertain.

The CDR3 coding sequence is TGTGCCAGCAGCTTAGAAGCGGGAGGTTCCTACGAGCAGTACTTC. This codes for CASSLEAGGSYEQYF. The chain links TRBV7-8 to TRBJ2-7; 9 bases are shared with TRBD2. This CDR3 region has 15 residues. Per the germline V gene, CDR1 is SGHVS and CDR2 is FQNEAQ. Trimming took 1 base from V and 1 from J; bases not matched to a gene: 2.